What follows are 23 T cell receptor beta chains derived from one specimen sequenced in a study of blood T cell repertoires in COVID-19. The data were produced by immunoSEQ multiplex PCR, yet TCRdb's version contains in-frame clones alone and is incomplete. Of about 200,000 clones in the sample, approximately 85% are singletons; the top ten hold less than 5.5%. Sequencing was performed on peripheral blood. All receptors derive from an elderly woman with acute or convalescent COVID-19.

In its sample, this clone was seen once. The rearrangement links TRBV28 to TRBJ2-3; TRBD2 matches 11 bases. Germline lookup yields CDR1 MDHEN and CDR2 SYDVKM. V was clipped by 3 bases and J by 4 bases; unmatched bases: 9. The CDR3 is made up of 17 amino acids. CDR3 coding DNA: TGTGCCAGCAGTTTGGGTGGACTAGCGGGTTTGGCAGATACGCAGTATTTT. It encodes CASSLGGLAGLADTQYF.

The chain carries TRBV5-4 and TRBJ1-6; D remains ambiguous. Germline loops: CDR1 SGHNT, CDR2 YYREEE (reference sequence). There are 14 residues in the CDR3. The V gene lost 0 bases and the J gene lost 7 bases, with 8 bases spanning the gap. CDR3 residues: CASSLEQLNSPLHF. In nucleotides, the CDR3 is TGTGCCAGCAGCTTGGAACAGCTCAATTCACCCCTCCACTTT.

The genes are TRBV3-1 (or the pseudogene TRBV3-2) and TRBJ2-7, with 7 bases fitting TRBD1. Unmatched junction bases numbered 14, after V lost 3 bases and J lost 3 bases. This CDR3 is built from 17 residues. From germline, CDR1 is LGHDT and CDR2 YNNKEL (reference sequence). CDR3 in DNA: TGTGCCAGCAGCCAGGATAATCAGGGGGACACCATCTACGAGCAGTACTTC. Protein sequence: CASSQDNQGDTIYEQYF.

This clone was detected once. This chain links TRBV2 with TRBJ1-5, with unresolved D. CDR1 SNHLY and CDR2 FYNNEI come from the germline V gene. V was clipped by 5 bases and J by 0 bases, with 17 bases between them. The CDR3 extends over 17 amino acids. The CDR3 reads CASSYGSGSPSNQPQHF. In DNA, the CDR3 is TGTGCCAGCAGTTACGGGTCGGGAAGTCCTAGCAATCAGCCCCAGCATTTT.

Written as DNA, the CDR3 is TGTGCCAGCAGCTTAGTGACAGGGGGCTTGAACACTGAAGCTTTCTTT. Residues: CASSLVTGGLNTEAFF. The chain carries TRBV7-9 and TRBJ1-1; 10 positions match TRBD1. The CDR3 has 16 amino acids. The junction had 2 bases not matched to a gene; V was cut back by 1 base and J by 0 bases. The V gene's germline CDR1 is SEHNR and CDR2 FQNEAQ (reference sequence).

Worth noting for this clone: The sample has other DNA sequences that encode this CDR3 too. The genes are TRBV28 and TRBJ1-2; the D gene is possibly TRBD1 (6 bases). This CDR3 comprises 13 residues. Trimming pared 5 bases from V and 2 bases from J, leaving 9 bases between. CDR1 MDHEN and CDR2 SYDVKM come from the germline V gene. The CDR3 DNA is TGTGCCAGCAGTCCGGGACAAAACTATGGCTACACCTTC. Its protein product is CASSPGQNYGYTF.

The chain has TRBV10-3 and TRBJ2-7; 10 nucleotides agree with TRBD1. The CDR3 length is 17 residues. Germline values: CDR1 ENHRY, CDR2 SYGVKD. With V trimmed by 4 bases and J by 4 bases, 13 bases remained unmatched. CDR3 DNA sequence: TGTGCCATCAGTGGTAGGATGGGACAGGGGAAGATTTACGAGCAGTACTTC. This translates into CAISGRMGQGKIYEQYF.

The chain is built from TRBV29-1 and TRBJ1-4; D gene uncertain. V gave up 4 bases and J gave up 4 bases, with 10 bases separating them. CDR3 length equals 13 residues. Germline lookup yields CDR1 SQVTM and CDR2 ANQGSEA. Here the CDR3 reads CSVGWRNNEKLFF. The CDR3 DNA sequence: TGCAGCGTTGGATGGCGGAATAATGAAAAACTGTTTTTT.

The genes are TRBV30 and TRBJ2-3, with 14 bases that match TRBD2. V was pared by 3 bases and J by 4 bases, with 6 bases of the junction left unmatched. The CDR3 loop spans 16 amino acids. Germline V CDR1 and CDR2: GTSNPN, SVGIG (reference sequence). The CDR3 region is CAWRTPGLAGADTQYF. DNA of the CDR3: TGTGCCTGGAGGACCCCGGGACTAGCGGGAGCAGATACGCAGTATTTT.

The chain uses TRBV24-1 and TRBJ1-2, with D perhaps TRBD1 (6 bases). The V gene lost 4 bases and the J gene lost 6 bases, with 11 bases spanning the gap. The V gene's germline CDR1 is KGHDR and CDR2 SFDVKD. The CDR3 contains 13 residues. The CDR3 reads CATSEARGHGYTF. The CDR3 bases are TGTGCCACCAGTGAAGCGCGGGGGCATGGCTACACCTTC.

This chain joins TRBV7-2 and TRBJ2-7; the match to TRBD2 covers 16 bases. Germline CDR1 SGHTA, CDR2 FQGNSA. V lost 5 bases to trimming and J lost 4 bases; unmatched junction nucleotides: 5. The CDR3 runs 16 residues. DNA for the CDR3: TGTGCCAGCAGCACAGGGACTAGCGGGAGGGGATACGAGCAGTACTTC. This sequence encodes CASSTGTSGRGYEQYF. Full variable domain (outside the CDR3, taken from reference TRBV7-2 and TRBJ2-7): GAGVSQSPSNKVTEKGKDVELRCDPISGHTALYWYRQSLGQGLEFLIYFQGNSAPDKSGLPSDRFSAERTGGSVSTLTIQRTQQEDSAVYLCASSTGTSGRGYEQYFGPGTRLTVT.

A single count supports this clone. The V and J genes are TRBV11-2 and TRBJ2-3; D is possibly TRBD2 (7 bases). CDR3 size: 14 residues. Germline CDR1 is SGHAT and CDR2 is FQNNGV. V lost 5 bases and J 5 bases, leaving 14 bases between the germline ends. CDR3 nucleotide sequence: TGTGCCAGCAGCCGAGTGGGAGGGGGAGATACGCAGTATTTT. It specifies CASSRVGGGDTQYF.

The chain combines TRBV3-1 (or the pseudogene TRBV3-2) with TRBJ1-2; D not resolved. V was pared by 0 bases and J by 6 bases, with 8 bases between. CDR3 length: 13 amino acids. Germline CDR1 reads LGHDT; CDR2 reads YNNKEL (reference sequence). In DNA form, the CDR3 reads TGTGCCAGCAGCCAAGATGAGCGTGATGGCTACACCTTC. Its translation: CASSQDERDGYTF.

The gene calls are TRBV4-2 and TRBJ1-4, with a possible D match to TRBD1 (5 bases). CDR1 LGHNA and CDR2 YNFKEQ come from the germline V gene. V was shortened by 4 bases and J by 8 bases, with 17 bases between the two germline ends. The CDR3 covers 15 residues. The CDR3 nucleotides read TGTGCCAGCAGCCGCACGGACACCGTGGGGGAAAAACTGTTTTTT. This encodes CASSRTDTVGEKLFF.

The chain joins TRBV10-3 to TRBJ2-4, with 7 nucleotides matching TRBD1. V trimming: 10 bases; J trimming: 8 bases; junction bases outside the gene matches: 14. Germline V gene sequence: CDR1 ENHRY, CDR2 SYGVKD. The CDR3 contains 14 residues. CDR3 nucleotide sequence: TGTGCCACTAGCCCGACAGGGAAGTTGGACATTCAGTACTTC. Residues: CATSPTGKLDIQYF.

This chain uses TRBV20-1 with TRBJ1-2; D is perhaps TRBD1 (6 bases). With 4 bases removed from V and 7 bases from J, the gap between germline ends came to 10 bases. The germline gives CDR1 DFQATT, CDR2 SNEGSKA (reference sequence). The CDR3 contains 11 residues. The CDR3 protein is CSATTGSGYTF. In DNA form, the CDR3 reads TGCAGTGCTACTACAGGGAGTGGCTACACCTTC.

Here the CDR3 DNA reads TGCGCCAGCAGCTTGTACAGCGGGACTAGCGGGAGTACTTCCTACGAGCAGTACTTC. The encoded protein is CASSLYSGTSGSTSYEQYF. The rearrangement links TRBV5-1 to TRBJ2-7; 14 nucleotides line up with TRBD2. The CDR3 is 19 residues long. The germline CDR1 and CDR2 sequences are SGHRS and YFSETQ. V lost 1 base, J lost 1 base, and 10 bases stayed unmatched.

This rearrangement joins TRBV28 to TRBJ2-7; 9 bases align to TRBD2. CDR3 length equals 16 residues. Germline trimming cut 6 bases from V and 2 bases from J; bases unmatched to any gene: 11. Germline CDR1 and CDR2: MDHEN and SYDVKM. CDR3 sequence: CASSSPQAGGPYEQYF. The CDR3 DNA is TGTGCCAGCAGCTCCCCCCAAGCGGGAGGCCCCTACGAGCAGTACTTC.

V and J are TRBV6-1 and TRBJ1-2; no firm D call. This CDR3 spans 12 amino acids. Germline V CDR1 and CDR2: MNHNS, SASEGT. Trimming removed 3 bases from V and 2 bases from J, with 4 bases in between. This CDR3 is CASSELNYGYTF. The CDR3 DNA follows: TGTGCCAGCAGTGAGCTAAACTATGGCTACACCTTC.

This clone was counted between two and nine times. This chain connects TRBV27 to TRBJ1-5; tentatively, D is TRBD1 (6 bases). V was shortened by 7 bases and J by 0 bases, with 7 bases between the two germline ends. The CDR3 is made up of 13 amino acids. Per the germline V gene, CDR1 is MNHEY and CDR2 is SMNVEV (reference sequence). The CDR3 region has the DNA TGTGCCAGCATGACAGGTAGCAATCAGCCCCAGCATTTT. Translation: CASMTGSNQPQHF.

This clone was counted a single time. This chain joins TRBV5-6 and TRBJ1-6; no clear D gene. The V and J ends lost 0 bases and 7 bases respectively, with 5 bases between them. The CDR3 extends over 13 amino acids. Germline values: CDR1 SGHDT, CDR2 YYEEEE. CDR3 nucleotides: TGTGCCAGCAGCTTGGATGTAAATTCACCCCTCCACTTT. This gives the protein CASSLDVNSPLHF.

The rearrangement joins TRBV5-1 to TRBJ2-1; 7 bases agree with TRBD2. CDR1 is SGHRS, CDR2 YFSETQ, per germline. Trimming at V came to 0 bases and at J to 3 bases, leaving 9 bases not matched to a gene. The length of the CDR3 is 17 residues. Here the CDR3 DNA reads TGCGCCAGCAGCTTGGCCCTGGCGGGAGTGAGCTACAATGAGCAGTTCTTC. Protein sequence: CASSLALAGVSYNEQFF.

The V gene is TRBV5-8, the J gene TRBJ1-3, with unresolved D. Germline values: CDR1 SGHTS, CDR2 YDEGEE. V lost 2 bases to trimming and J lost 7 bases, with 7 bases between them. This CDR3 is 12 amino acids long. In DNA, the CDR3 is TGTGCCAGCAGCTTTACTAAGAACACCATATATTTT. Protein: CASSFTKNTIYF. Variable domain in full (rest from reference TRBV5-8 and TRBJ1-3): EAGVTQSPTHLIKTRGQQATLRCSPISGHTSVYWYQQALGLGLQFLLWYDEGEERNRGNFPPRFSGRQFPNYSSELNVNALELEDSALYLCASSFTKNTIYFGEGSWLTVV.